The following is a TCR beta chain sequence with its context. Its specificity is not known. Just one base apart from a much larger clone, this may be a read error. TCRdb re-derived calls from the reads in MiXCR, one entry per CDR3 protein. This sample carries a few hundred thousand distinct CDR3 sequences, more than 15% of them seen once, and the ten largest clones take more than 45%. The data belong to a study of T cell repertoires in cytomegalovirus infection. Overall study context: Carrying CMV and the relevant HLA type showed in public TCR beta signatures. General study results and limits: It was HLA-C-restricted CMV-specific TCR beta clonotypes that dominated the response ex vivo.

Germline CDR1 is MNHEY and CDR2 is SMNVEV (reference sequence). The length of the CDR3 is 21 residues. J gave up 0 bases and V 5 bases, and 19 bases lay outside the gene matches. The clonotype was recovered from a human donor in good health (CMV status not recorded). Some clones in this sample may be carry-over from other donors' samples. The sample taken for sequencing was CD8+ T cells from PBMCs. V is TRBV27 and J is TRBJ2-1, with 10 bases fitting TRBD2. The CDR3 protein is CASSALGTSELALSSYNEQFF. CDR3 DNA sequence: TGTGCCAGCAGTGCACTAGGGACTAGCGAGCTAGCTTTGAGCTCCTACAATGAGCAGTTCTTC.